The 23 T cell receptor beta chains presented below share a single source sample, sequenced in a study of regulatory T cells in long-lasting Graves disease. Arm-PCR of CDR3 regions with iRepertoire HTBI primers generated TCR beta libraries. TCRdb analysed the multiplex PCR reads with MiXCR anew, one entry per CDR3 protein. The data contain around 450,000 distinct CDR3 sequences, about 15% of them singletons. Time point here: newly diagnosed GD, antithyroid drugs for less than 3 months. PBMC RNA was the source of the TCR library. These data were also filed under a second study, of T cells in Graves' hyperthyroidism and ophthalmopathy.

The sequencing used peripheral blood mononuclear cells (PBMCs), collected at new diagnosis, from a patient treated with antithyroid drugs. All receptors come from a woman in her thirties or forties with Graves disease.

This clonotype was found many times. The chain employs TRBV2 and TRBJ2-4; 11 bases are shared with TRBD1. J gave up 7 bases and V 3 bases, and 8 bases lay outside the gene matches. This CDR3 is 16 amino acids long. Germline V gives CDR1 SNHLY, CDR2 FYNNEI. CDR3 coding DNA: TGTGCCAGCAGTGACCCTGGACAGGGGGCTGCGAACATTCAGTACTTC. Translating gives CASSDPGQGAANIQYF.

This clonotype was observed many times. The genes are TRBV6-1 and TRBJ1-1; D is unclear. CDR1 is MNHNS and CDR2 is SASEGT in the germline V gene. The CDR3 contains 14 residues. Trimming stripped 4 bases from V and 10 bases from J, with 19 bases between. The CDR3 loop reads CASSVDGQRSRAFF. CDR3 nucleotides: TGTGCCAGCAGTGTTGACGGGCAGAGGTCGAGAGCTTTCTTT.

This clonotype was observed many times. The gene calls are TRBV7-2 and TRBJ2-5; D unresolved. Looked up from germline, CDR1 is SGHTA and CDR2 is FQGNSA. The CDR3 is 14 residues long. V shed 2 bases and J shed 0 bases, with 7 bases lying between them. CDR3 nucleotides: TGTGCCAGCAGCTTAAGCACCTACCAAGAGACCCAGTACTTC. Amino acid sequence: CASSLSTYQETQYF. Full variable domain (outside the CDR3, taken from reference TRBV7-2 and TRBJ2-5): GAGVSQSPSNKVTEKGKDVELRCDPISGHTALYWYRQSLGQGLEFLIYFQGNSAPDKSGLPSDRFSAERTGGSVSTLTIQRTQQEDSAVYLCASSLSTYQETQYFGPGTRLLVL.

This clonotype was detected a few times. V and J are TRBV12-3 or TRBV12-4 and TRBJ2-2; D perhaps matches TRBD2 (6 bases). The CDR3 has 15 amino acids. The germline V and J ends were trimmed by 6 bases and 3 bases, with 14 bases remaining between them. The CDR3 DNA reads as TGTGCCAGCAGCACCGGGACTGAATACACCGGGGAGCTGTTTTTT. Translation: CASSTGTEYTGELFF.

In regard to this clonotype: This may stem from a read error, because a much larger clone lies one nucleotide away. This chain connects TRBV2 to TRBJ1-6, with D unresolved. Trimming shortened V by 5 bases and J by 9 bases, and 14 bases separated the two germline ends. CDR1 is SNHLY and CDR2 is FYNNEI in the germline V gene. This CDR3 region has 14 residues. DNA of the CDR3: TGTGCCAGCAGTACCCCAATCACCCCTTCACCCCTCCACTTT. Residues: CASSTPITPSPLHF.

V and J are TRBV27 and TRBJ2-1; 13 positions agree with TRBD2. The CDR3 contains 19 residues. Germline assignment: CDR1 MNHEY and CDR2 SMNVEV (reference sequence). V dropped 6 bases and J dropped 2; count of bases not matched to a gene: 13. The CDR3 is CASSPPRTSGSPAYNEQFF. For the CDR3, the DNA is TGTGCCAGCAGCCCCCCCCGGACTAGCGGGAGTCCAGCCTACAATGAGCAGTTCTTC.

The chain has TRBV14 and TRBJ2-7; 7 bases fit TRBD1. This CDR3 spans 15 amino acids. V shed 1 base and J 2 bases; nucleotides not matched to a gene: 5. Germline CDR1 reads SGHDN; CDR2 reads FVKESK. CDR3 sequence reads: CASSQGRGWTYEQYF. The CDR3 nucleotides read TGTGCCAGCAGCCAAGGCAGGGGGTGGACCTACGAGCAGTACTTC.

This clonotype was counted a few times. The gene calls are TRBV11-3 and TRBJ1-4; TRBD1 might be the D (5 bases). Germline assignment: CDR1 SGHNT and CDR2 YENEEA. The length of the CDR3 is 15 residues. Between the trimmed V and J ends, which lost 2 bases and 8 bases, there was a span of 15 bases. In DNA form, the CDR3 reads TGTGCCAGCAGCTTAACGCAGGGTGGGGGAGAAAAACTGTTTTTT. This codes for CASSLTQGGGEKLFF.

The chain carries TRBV14 and TRBJ2-1; 7 nucleotides match TRBD2. The V gene end was trimmed by 0 bases and the J gene end by 10 bases; junction bases not matched to a gene: 12. The CDR3 sequence is 16 residues long. CDR1 SGHDN and CDR2 FVKESK come from the germline V gene. CDR3 in DNA: TGTGCCAGCAGCCAAGACTACCTCTGGGGGGACTACGAGCAGTTCTTC. Encoded protein: CASSQDYLWGDYEQFF.

This clonotype has at least ten counts. The gene calls are TRBV11-2 and TRBJ2-5; TRBD1 agrees at 7 bases. The CDR3 extends over 13 amino acids. Germline-derived CDR1 and CDR2 are SGHAT and FQNNGV. V shed 3 bases and J 2 bases; nucleotides not matched to a gene: 0. CDR3 amino acids: CASSLGQQETQYF. The CDR3, as DNA: TGTGCCAGCAGCTTGGGACAGCAAGAGACCCAGTACTTC.

This clonotype has a count of ten or more. The chain has TRBV20-1 and TRBJ2-7; the match to TRBD2 covers 10 bases. The trim removed 0 bases at V and 2 bases at J, leaving 7 bases unmatched. Per the germline V gene, CDR1 is DFQATT and CDR2 is SNEGSKA (reference sequence). This CDR3 has 16 residues. For the CDR3, the DNA is TGCAGTGCTAGAGATCTTCAAGCGGGAGGGCCCTACGAGCAGTACTTC. Translated, it gives CSARDLQAGGPYEQYF.

This clonotype was counted at least ten times. CDR3: CASRPHAGDIGEQYF. The CDR3 nucleotides read TGTGCCAGCAGACCCCATGCAGGGGATATAGGCGAGCAGTACTTC. J is TRBJ2-7 and V is TRBV28, with D possibly matching TRBD1 (6 bases). Germline V gene data show CDR1 as MDHEN and CDR2 as SYDVKM. V dropped 6 bases and J dropped 6 bases, with 21 bases sitting between them. There are 15 residues in the CDR3.

This clonotype was counted once. V usage is TRBV6-1 and J usage is TRBJ2-5; 11 bases map to TRBD2. Germline V CDR1 and CDR2: MNHNS, SASEGT. The V gene end was trimmed by 2 bases and the J gene end by 3 bases; junction bases not matched to a gene: 8. This CDR3 contains 17 residues. The CDR3 is CASSESRRGLAEETQYF. DNA of the CDR3: TGTGCCAGCAGTGAAAGTCGCCGGGGACTAGCGGAAGAGACCCAGTACTTC.

The sample holds a few counts of this clonotype. In nucleotides, the CDR3 is TGTGCCAGCAGCTTAAACGGGCTCGGAAGCAATCAGCCCCAGCATTTT. The encoded protein is CASSLNGLGSNQPQHF. The chain carries TRBV11-2 and TRBJ1-5; D is unresolved. The germline V gene encodes CDR1 SGHAT and CDR2 FQNNGV. Trimming took 2 bases from V and 1 from J, leaving 12 bases between them. The CDR3 length is 16 residues. Using reference TRBV11-2 and TRBJ1-5 for the parts outside the CDR3, the full variable domain is EAGVAQSPRYKIIEKRQSVAFWCNPISGHATLYWYQQILGQGPKLLIQFQNNGVVDDSQLPKDRFSAERLKGVDSTLKIQPAKLEDSAVYLCASSLNGLGSNQPQHFGDGTRLSIL.

This clonotype has at least ten counts. The V gene is TRBV11-1, the J gene TRBJ1-2; 8 bases are a match to TRBD1. CDR3 length: 16 residues. Germline loops: CDR1 SGHAT, CDR2 FQDESV (reference sequence). After removal of 1 base from V and 3 bases from J, the junction contained 7 bases not matched to a gene. In DNA, the CDR3 is TGTGCCAGCAGCTTAGAACCAGGGGGCATGGACTATGGCTACACCTTC. This translates into CASSLEPGGMDYGYTF.

This clonotype was observed at least ten times. The chain uses TRBV4-1 and TRBJ2-1; 10 bases are a match to TRBD2. Germline CDR1 reads MGHRA; CDR2 reads YSYEKL. The CDR3 sequence is 17 residues long. Unmatched junction bases numbered 9, after V lost 4 bases and J lost 3 bases. The CDR3 reads CASSPLSSGSDYNEQFF. CDR3 nucleotide sequence: TGCGCCAGCAGCCCCTTATCTAGCGGGAGTGACTACAATGAGCAGTTCTTC.

There are many counts of this clonotype. V is TRBV18 and J is TRBJ1-4; D gene unclear. The CDR3 is 13 residues long. Germline V gene lookup returns CDR1 KGHSH and CDR2 LQKENI. V was pared by 2 bases and J by 8 bases, with 9 bases between. The CDR3 here is CASSPGLDEKLFF. Here the CDR3 DNA reads TGTGCCAGCTCACCAGGGTTGGACGAAAAACTGTTTTTT.

In its sample, this clonotype was seen many times. The rearrangement uses TRBV5-1 and TRBJ2-2; TRBD2 agrees at 9 bases. The CDR3 extends over 16 amino acids. Germline V gene data show CDR1 as SGHRS and CDR2 as YFSETQ. Unmatched junction bases numbered 4, after V lost 0 bases and J lost 4 bases. Here the CDR3 DNA reads TGCGCCAGCAGCTTGGGGCCAGCGGGAGGCACCGGGGAGCTGTTTTTT. Residues: CASSLGPAGGTGELFF.

On this clonotype itself: One base away lies a much larger clone, so this may be a sequencing read error. The chain recombines TRBV27 with TRBJ1-5; no firm D call. The CDR3 totals 10 residues. Per the germline V gene, CDR1 is MNHEY and CDR2 is SMNVEV (reference sequence). V was trimmed by 8 bases and J by 6 bases, leaving 5 bases between them. In nucleotides, the CDR3 is TGTGCCAGCTTCTGTCAGCCCCAGCATTTT. Translated: CASFCQPQHF.

There are many counts of this clonotype. V is TRBV2 and J is TRBJ1-4, with D unclear. V was trimmed by 6 bases and J by 6 bases, leaving 11 bases between them. Per the germline V gene, CDR1 is SNHLY and CDR2 is FYNNEI. The CDR3 is made up of 13 amino acids. CDR3 coding DNA: TGTGCCAGCAGCTGGACTCGGGATGAAAAACTGTTTTTT. Translating it yields CASSWTRDEKLFF. Filled out from reference TRBV2 and TRBJ1-4, the complete variable domain reads EPEVTQTPSHQVTQMGQEVILRCVPISNHLYFYWYRQILGQKVEFLVSFYNNEISEKSEIFDDQFSVERPDGSNFTLKIRSTKLEDSAMYFCASSWTRDEKLFFGSGTQLSVL.

This clonotype was seen ten or more times. This chain links TRBV10-3 with TRBJ2-1, with 8 positions matching TRBD2. Losses at the gene ends were 5 bases for V and 2 bases for J; bases not matched to a gene: 8. The CDR3 spans 16 residues. Germline V gene data show CDR1 as ENHRY and CDR2 as SYGVKD. CDR3 sequence: CAISNPAGVPYNEQFF. In nucleotides, the CDR3 is TGTGCCATCAGTAACCCAGCGGGAGTCCCCTACAATGAGCAGTTCTTC.

For this clonotype: A much larger clone lies one base from this, so it may be a read error. The chain carries TRBV11-1 and TRBJ2-7; D gene uncertain. Between the trimmed V and J ends, which lost 6 bases and 6 bases, there was a span of 12 bases. The CDR3 is 12 residues long. Germline lookup yields CDR1 SGHAT and CDR2 FQDESV (reference sequence). The CDR3 DNA is TGTGCCAGCAGTCGTTGGGCTGGCGAGCAGTACTTC. Amino acid sequence: CASSRWAGEQYF.

J is TRBJ2-1 and V is TRBV10-3, with D possibly matching TRBD2 (6 bases). The CDR3 has 14 residues. Looked up from germline, CDR1 is ENHRY and CDR2 is SYGVKD. Trimming removed 0 bases from V and 4 bases from J, with 7 bases in between. CDR3 nucleotides: TGTGCCATCAGTGAGTCGGCGGGGTACAATGAGCAGTTCTTC. This translates into CAISESAGYNEQFF.